This T cell receptor (beta chain) was recovered during a study of CD8 T cells in ankylosing spondylitis. Study-wide results and limits: Disease-associated clones were reportedly significantly overrepresented in matched ankylosing spondylitis synovial fluid. Some of the motif variants had earlier been found in reactive arthritis patients' fluid and blood.

Points on this clonotype: What it binds is not known.

This CDR3 region has 8 residues. Germline assignment: CDR1 DFQATT and CDR2 SNEGSKA (reference sequence). V lost 8 bases to trimming and J lost 3 bases, with 1 base between them. The TCR beta libraries were generated through quantitative 5'-RACE incorporating molecular barcodes. TCRdb called the 5' RACE reads again in MiXCR, with one record for every CDR3 protein. Of 290,000 or so distinct CDR3 sequences listed, around 20% were seen once; the top ten hold under 4%. Sequencing was performed on blood, either unsorted or a sorted T cell fraction (not recorded which). The receptor's source is a female donor with ankylosing spondylitis or in good health (not recorded which). The chain couples TRBV20-1 to TRBJ1-2; D remains ambiguous. This chain's CDR3 is CSHYGYTF. Written as DNA, the CDR3 is TGCAGTCACTATGGCTACACCTTC.